The 12 T cell receptor beta chains presented below share a single source sample, sequenced in a study of CD8+CD57+ T cells in acquired aplastic anemia. The template for TCR beta VDJ and CDR3 sequence profiling was genomic DNA. TCRdb analysed the reads with MiXCR anew, one entry per CDR3 protein. The table has fewer than 200,000 distinct CDR3 sequences, 71% seen once; the top ten hold about 50%. Patients sequenced had flow cytometry evidence of CD8+CD57+ cell expansion. Sequenced sample: sorted CD4+, CD8+, or CD8+CD57+ T cells (not recorded which) from PBMCs. The receptor set was obtained from a human donor with aplastic anemia.

Many counts were recorded for this clonotype. The V and J genes are TRBV7-2 and TRBJ2-5; 13 bases map to TRBD2. CDR3 size: 17 residues. The V gene end was trimmed by 2 bases and the J gene end by 1 base; junction bases not matched to a gene: 4. Germline V CDR1 and CDR2: SGHTA, FQGNSA. This CDR3 reads CASSLTSGGVVQETQYF. As DNA, the CDR3 is TGTGCCAGCAGCTTAACTAGCGGGGGGGTAGTCCAAGAGACCCAGTACTTC.

This chain joins TRBV7-2 and TRBJ2-7, with a weak D call TRBD2 (6 bases). The V end lost 5 bases, the J end lost 7 bases, and 15 bases lay between the germline ends. Germline V gives CDR1 SGHTA, CDR2 FQGNSA. The CDR3 extends over 13 amino acids. This chain's CDR3 is CASSAGTRREQYF. In DNA form, the CDR3 reads TGTGCCAGCAGCGCTGGGACTCGTCGTGAGCAGTACTTC.

This clonotype turned up a few times. V usage is TRBV24-1 and J usage is TRBJ1-2; no definite D call. Trimming took 4 bases from V and 8 from J, leaving 10 bases between them. Germline loops: CDR1 KGHDR, CDR2 SFDVKD. This CDR3 is 12 amino acids long. The CDR3 coding sequence is TGTGCCACCAGTGACCTCGTGGGAGGCTACACCTTC. The encoded protein is CATSDLVGGYTF.

This chain uses TRBV7-8 with TRBJ2-1; D unresolved. CDR3 length: 12 amino acids. Germline V lookup: CDR1 SGHVS, CDR2 FQNEAQ. The V and J ends lost 0 bases and 8 bases respectively, with 5 bases between them. CDR3 bases: TGTGCCAGCAGCTTAGCGGGTTATGAGCAGTTCTTC. It specifies CASSLAGYEQFF.

This chain uses TRBV11-2 with TRBJ2-7; D uncertain. V was cut by 5 bases and J by 2 bases, with 13 bases left in between. The CDR3 length is 14 residues. The germline V gene has CDR1 SGHAT and CDR2 FQNNGV. The DNA of the CDR3 is TGTGCCAGCAGCCAAGACGGAATCACCTACGAGCAGTACTTC. This gives the protein CASSQDGITYEQYF.

This rearrangement joins TRBV19 to TRBJ1-2; 8 bases line up with TRBD1. V shed 7 bases, J shed 3 bases, and the junction held 10 bases outside the gene matches. The CDR3 contains 15 residues. The germline gives CDR1 LNHDA, CDR2 SQIVND (reference sequence). The CDR3 spells CASKDPGGSHYGYTF. Written as DNA, the CDR3 is TGTGCCAGTAAAGATCCAGGGGGCAGCCACTATGGCTACACCTTC.

For this clonotype: The junction does not match germline at one end; this may be a read error. The chain links TRBV10-3 to TRBJ1-2; unclear D gene. Germline CDR1 reads ENHRY; CDR2 reads SYGVKD. This CDR3 has 12 residues. CDR3 sequence reads: CAIRDSVYGYTF. The CDR3, as DNA: TGTGCCATCCGTGATAGCGTCTATGGCTACACCTTC.

V gene TRBV19 combines with J gene TRBJ2-3, with D possibly being TRBD2 (5 bases). V shed 4 bases and J shed 1 base, with 12 bases lying between them. CDR3 length: 15 residues. Germline V gene data show CDR1 as LNHDA and CDR2 as SQIVND (reference sequence). DNA of the CDR3: TGTGCCAGTAGTAAAATTGAGGGTGGCACAGATACGCAGTATTTT. Translation: CASSKIEGGTDTQYF. Full variable domain (rest looked up from reference TRBV19 and TRBJ2-3): DGGITQSPKYLFRKEGQNVTLSCEQNLNHDAMYWYRQDPGQGLRLIYYSQIVNDFQKGDIAEGYSVSREKKESFPLTVTSAQKNPTAFYLCASSKIEGGTDTQYFGPGTRLTVL.

This clonotype was picked up one time. The CDR3 sequence: CAVPQVRGWGNEQFF. CDR3 sequence (DNA): TGTGCCGTACCTCAGGTTAGAGGCTGGGGCAATGAGCAGTTCTTC. This rearrangement joins TRBV10-3 to TRBJ2-1; no clear D. CDR1 ENHRY and CDR2 SYGVKD come from the germline V gene. The CDR3 is 15 amino acids. Trimming left V 11 bases short and J 6 bases short, with 23 bases between.

V and J are TRBV24-1 and TRBJ2-1; possibly TRBD1 for D (5 bases). CDR3 length equals 14 residues. The germline gives CDR1 KGHDR, CDR2 SFDVKD. V was pared by 7 bases and J by 0 bases, with 9 bases between. CDR3 amino acids: CATSDRRSYNEQFF. The CDR3 DNA is TGTGCCACCAGCGACAGACGCTCCTACAATGAGCAGTTCTTC.

A single count supports this clonotype. The V and J genes are TRBV7-2 and TRBJ2-5; D is unresolved. The germline CDR1 and CDR2 sequences are SGHTA and FQGNSA. The CDR3 contains 13 residues. Trimming took 5 bases from V and 0 from J, leaving 7 bases between them. The CDR3 region has the DNA TGTGCCAGCAGCCCCCAGTACCAAGAGACCCAGTACTTC. Its translation is CASSPQYQETQYF.

About this clonotype: Mismatch with germline at one junction end may stem from a read error. V gene TRBV7-9 combines with J gene TRBJ2-7; 9 nucleotides agree with TRBD1. The CDR3 is made up of 15 amino acids. Germline lookup yields CDR1 SEHNR and CDR2 FQNEAQ (reference sequence). This chain's CDR3 is CASSQGQGITYEQYF. CDR3 sequence (DNA): TGCGCCAGCAGCCAAGGACAGGGGATTACCTACGAGCAGTACTTC.